The 16 T cell receptor beta chains listed next were all sequenced from one sample in a study of T cells in Graves' hyperthyroidism and ophthalmopathy. Amplification of TCR beta CDR3 regions was performed using RNA transcripts as template. HTBI primers were used for first-round RT-PCR of the TCR CDR3. TCRdb reprocessed the multiplex PCR reads with MiXCR, giving one entry per CDR3 protein. The data hold 600,000 to 650,000 distinct CDR3 sequences, with under 20% observed a single time. Source material: blood. The receptor set was obtained from a woman in her twenties or thirties with Graves' hyperthyroidism.

The J gene is TRBJ1-2, the V gene TRBV30; TRBD1 aligns across 10 bases. Germline V gene data show CDR1 as GTSNPN and CDR2 as SVGIG (reference sequence). Trimming removed 3 bases from V and 2 bases from J; junction bases left unmatched: 9. This CDR3 comprises 16 residues. CDR3 sequence: CAWSELPGQGNYGYTF. In DNA form, the CDR3 reads TGTGCCTGGAGCGAACTCCCGGGACAGGGGAACTATGGCTACACCTTC.

This clonotype was counted ten times or more. The rearrangement joins TRBV12-3 or TRBV12-4 to TRBJ2-7; TRBD2 matches at 11 bases. The CDR3 has 14 residues. The junction had 4 bases not matched to a gene; V was cut back by 6 bases and J by 3 bases. CDR3 in DNA: TGTGCCAGCAGATCGACTAGCGGGGTCTACGAGCAGTACTTC. Translation: CASRSTSGVYEQYF.

This clonotype was counted many times. The CDR3 sequence is CASSEARDSEFYGYTF. The CDR3 DNA follows: TGTGCCAGCAGTGAAGCGCGGGACAGCGAATTCTATGGCTACACCTTC. The chain links TRBV6-1 to TRBJ1-2, with 7 bases identical to TRBD1. Germline V gene data show CDR1 as MNHNS and CDR2 as SASEGT. V dropped 0 bases and J dropped 4; count of bases not matched to a gene: 8. The CDR3 length is 16 residues.

This sequence joins TRBV3-1 and TRBJ2-3, with TRBD2 matching over 7 bases. The CDR3 is 16 amino acids. Trimming removed 4 bases from V and 10 bases from J; junction bases left unmatched: 17. CDR1 LGHDT and CDR2 YNNKEL come from the germline V gene (reference sequence). CDR3 sequence reads: CASSPPIAGEDGSQYF. In DNA form, the CDR3 reads TGTGCCAGCAGCCCACCCATAGCGGGTGAGGACGGGTCGCAGTATTTT.

The chain links TRBV3-1 to TRBJ2-1, with 11 bases fitting TRBD2. Trimming at V came to 4 bases and at J to 15 bases, leaving 8 bases not matched to a gene. The V gene's germline CDR1 is LGHDT and CDR2 YNNKEL (reference sequence). This CDR3 is 13 amino acids long. CDR3 DNA sequence: TGTGCCAGCAGCCTTAGCGGGAGGGCCGTGGGGTTCTTC. Protein product: CASSLSGRAVGFF.

This clonotype was counted many times. V usage is TRBV11-2 and J usage is TRBJ1-3, with D possibly matching TRBD1 (5 bases). CDR3 length: 15 residues. V was clipped by 1 base and J by 4 bases, with 11 bases between them. Germline V gene sequence: CDR1 SGHAT, CDR2 FQNNGV. The chain's CDR3 is CASSLVTGEGNTIYF. The CDR3, as DNA: TGTGCCAGCAGCTTAGTAACGGGGGAAGGAAACACCATATATTTT. The variable domain in full, completed from reference TRBV11-2 and TRBJ1-3, reads EAGVAQSPRYKIIEKRQSVAFWCNPISGHATLYWYQQILGQGPKLLIQFQNNGVVDDSQLPKDRFSAERLKGVDSTLKIQPAKLEDSAVYLCASSLVTGEGNTIYFGEGSWLTVV.

The sample holds many counts of this clonotype. The chain joins TRBV6-1 to TRBJ2-5; D may correspond to TRBD1 or TRBD2 (5 bases each). Germline assignment: CDR1 MNHNS and CDR2 SASEGT. V was shortened by 7 bases and J by 5 bases, with 14 bases between the two germline ends. CDR3 length: 13 amino acids. The DNA for the CDR3 is TGTGCCAGCATCACGAGGGGTGCGGAGACCCAGTACTTC. Its translation: CASITRGAETQYF.

This clonotype was counted at least ten times. The V call is TRBV3-1, the J call TRBJ2-3, with 9 bases aligning to TRBD2. This CDR3 has 14 amino acids. With V trimmed by 1 base and J by 7 bases, 3 bases remained unmatched. Germline values: CDR1 LGHDT, CDR2 YNNKEL (reference sequence). The CDR3 spells CASSQGAGGNTQYF. Written as DNA, the CDR3 is TGTGCCAGCAGCCAAGGAGCGGGAGGAAATACGCAGTATTTT.

This clonotype has ten or more counts. This rearrangement joins TRBV29-1 to TRBJ2-2, with 9 bases lining up with TRBD1. The CDR3 has 20 residues. Looked up from germline, CDR1 is SQVTM and CDR2 is ANQGSEA. Trimming removed 2 bases from V and 0 bases from J; junction bases left unmatched: 16. The CDR3 bases are TGCAGCGTTGAATGGGACTACCGGGACAGGGAGACATCGAACACCGGGGAGCTGTTTTTT. It encodes CSVEWDYRDRETSNTGELFF.

This clonotype was seen ten or more times. V is TRBV6-1 and J is TRBJ1-6; D is unclear. The V end was cut by 7 bases, the J end by 8 bases, with 15 bases between. Germline assignment: CDR1 MNHNS and CDR2 SASEGT. The CDR3 spans 14 residues. The CDR3 here is CASTSSRTDSPLHF. The CDR3 region has the DNA TGTGCCAGCACCTCTTCGAGGACGGATTCACCCCTCCACTTT.

This clonotype was counted between two and nine times. The chain links TRBV5-8 to TRBJ1-3, with unresolved D. This CDR3 comprises 14 residues. V was clipped by 2 bases and J by 2 bases, with 8 bases between them. Germline lookup yields CDR1 SGHTS and CDR2 YDEGEE. CDR3 in DNA: TGTGCCAGCAGCTTTTGGAGTACTGGAAACACCATATATTTT. It encodes CASSFWSTGNTIYF.

This clonotype has ten or more counts. This chain joins TRBV28 and TRBJ2-7; 7 nucleotides line up with TRBD1. The CDR3 consists of 14 residues. Unmatched junction bases numbered 9, after V lost 7 bases and J lost 3 bases. From germline, CDR1 is MDHEN and CDR2 SYDVKM. The CDR3 DNA reads as TGTGCCAGCACCGCTACCCCAGGGGGCTACGAGCAGTACTTC. This encodes CASTATPGGYEQYF.

The genes are TRBV20-1 and TRBJ2-5; unclear D gene. Germline lookup yields CDR1 DFQATT and CDR2 SNEGSKA (reference sequence). The CDR3 runs 15 residues. The germline V and J ends were trimmed by 0 bases and 7 bases, with 18 bases remaining between them. In DNA form, the CDR3 reads TGCAGTGCTAGAGATAGGGCGAGCCTGGTGTGGACCCAGTACTTC. Translated: CSARDRASLVWTQYF.

This clonotype was observed at least ten times. This rearrangement joins TRBV2 to TRBJ2-2; a weak D match, TRBD1 (6 bases). V lost 6 bases, J lost 8 bases, and 10 bases lay in between. CDR3 length: 12 residues. Germline V lookup: CDR1 SNHLY, CDR2 FYNNEI. CDR3 DNA sequence: TGTGCCAGCAGGGAACAGGGAGGGGAGCTGTTTTTT. Translating gives CASREQGGELFF.

This clonotype was picked up a small number of times. The CDR3 reads CASSWLSSYNEQFF. DNA for the CDR3: TGCGCCAGCAGTTGGTTGAGCTCCTACAATGAGCAGTTCTTC. The genes are TRBV5-1 and TRBJ2-1; the D is unclear. CDR1 is SGHRS and CDR2 is YFSETQ in the germline V gene. The CDR3 is 14 residues long. V lost 5 bases to trimming and J lost 0 bases, with 9 bases between them.

This clonotype was counted many times. This chain connects TRBV2 to TRBJ1-1; TRBD1 might be the D (5 bases). Trimming left V 4 bases short and J 0 bases short, with 12 bases between. This CDR3 comprises 15 residues. The germline V gene encodes CDR1 SNHLY and CDR2 FYNNEI. In DNA, the CDR3 is TGTGCCAGCAGTGCGGAAAAGGGGATGAACACTGAAGCTTTCTTT. Protein sequence: CASSAEKGMNTEAFF.